This T cell receptor beta chain was found in a study of metastatic and nonmetastatic thyroid tumors. Study-wide background: Across blood and tumor or nodule tissue, repertoires from malignant and benign thyroid patients were compared with one another. The study, taken as a whole, reports: It was reportedly found that TCR beta diversity was significantly higher in malignant thyroid tumors than in benign nodules, a difference seen in both blood and tumor samples.

There are 14 residues in the CDR3. Per the germline V gene, CDR1 is SQVTM and CDR2 is ANQGSEA. Thyroid surgery took place with no prior treatment in any patient. TCRdb redid the clone calls on the PCR reads using MiXCR. This table has around 30,000 clones, approximately 13% appearing once. A word on this clone: Its antigen is currently unknown. The junction differs from germline at one of its ends, possibly a read error.

The clonotype was recovered from a female donor with papillary thyroid cancer or a benign thyroid nodule (not recorded which). Some clones in this sample may be carry-over from other donors' samples. The chain joins TRBV29-1 to TRBJ2-2; D might be TRBD2 (5 bases). The specimen was blood. CDR3 in DNA: TGCAGCGTTGCGAGCACTCTATACACCGGGGATCTGTTCTTT. It is translated as CSVASTLYTGDLFF.